This entry is about one T cell receptor beta chain. The data belong to a study of blood T cell repertoires in COVID-19. Whole-study context: Donors in the United States, Italy and Spain gave samples during acute or convalescent COVID-19. T cells, B-cell-depleted T cells, or PBMCs supplied cDNA or gDNA.

This CDR3 has 17 residues. The V end lost 10 bases, the J end lost 0 bases, and 24 bases lay between the germline ends. Germline assignment: CDR1 SGHVS and CDR2 FQNEAQ. The authors' processing: Nucleated cell number was recorded as an estimate derived from reference gene primer amplification. Sequenced by immunoSEQ multiplex PCR; TCRdb stores in-frame clones only, minus some. D and trimming come from the DNA, and the V and J calls and clone size come from that table. The data hold tens of thousands of clones, with about 84% observed a single time. Sequencing was performed on peripheral blood. This TCR came from a woman in her seventies with acute or convalescent COVID-19. The J gene is TRBJ2-5, the V gene TRBV7-8; a possible D gene is TRBD1 (6 bases). CDR3 sequence reads: CATSPPGVVLYQETQYF. CDR3 nucleotide sequence: TGTGCCACCTCCCCCCCAGGGGTGGTCCTTTACCAAGAGACCCAGTACTTC.